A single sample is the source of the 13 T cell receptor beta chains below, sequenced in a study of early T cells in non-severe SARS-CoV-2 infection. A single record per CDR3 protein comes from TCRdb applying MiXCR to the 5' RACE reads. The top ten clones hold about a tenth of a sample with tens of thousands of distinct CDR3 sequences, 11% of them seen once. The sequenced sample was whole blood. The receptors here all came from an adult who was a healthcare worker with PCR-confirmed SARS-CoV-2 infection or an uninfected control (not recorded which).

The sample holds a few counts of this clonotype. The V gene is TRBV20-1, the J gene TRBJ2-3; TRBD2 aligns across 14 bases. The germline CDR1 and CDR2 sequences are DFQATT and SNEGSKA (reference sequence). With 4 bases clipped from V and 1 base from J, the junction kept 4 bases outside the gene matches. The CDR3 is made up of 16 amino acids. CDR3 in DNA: TGCAGTGCTAAGACTAGCGGGGGGGCCGGCACAGATACGCAGTATTTT. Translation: CSAKTSGGAGTDTQYF.

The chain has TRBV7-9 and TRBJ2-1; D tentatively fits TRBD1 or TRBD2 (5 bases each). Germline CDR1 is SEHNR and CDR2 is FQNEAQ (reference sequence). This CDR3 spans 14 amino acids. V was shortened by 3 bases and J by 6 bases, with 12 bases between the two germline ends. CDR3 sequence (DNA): TGTGCCAGCAGCTTTACGGGGCTCGCCAATGAGCAGTTCTTC. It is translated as CASSFTGLANEQFF.

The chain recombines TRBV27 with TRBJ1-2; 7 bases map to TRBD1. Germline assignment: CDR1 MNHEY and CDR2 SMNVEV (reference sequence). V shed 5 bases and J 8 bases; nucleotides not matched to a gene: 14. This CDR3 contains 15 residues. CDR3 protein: CASSLSSTGRFGYTF. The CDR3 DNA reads TGTGCCAGCAGTCTCTCCTCGACAGGGAGGTTCGGCTACACCTTC.

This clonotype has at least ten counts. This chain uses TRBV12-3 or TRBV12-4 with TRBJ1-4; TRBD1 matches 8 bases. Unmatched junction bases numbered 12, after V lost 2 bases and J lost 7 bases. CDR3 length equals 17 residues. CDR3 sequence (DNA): TGTGCCAGCAGTTTATTGGGGCAGGGGGCCTGGAGTGAAAAACTGTTTTTT. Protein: CASSLLGQGAWSEKLFF.

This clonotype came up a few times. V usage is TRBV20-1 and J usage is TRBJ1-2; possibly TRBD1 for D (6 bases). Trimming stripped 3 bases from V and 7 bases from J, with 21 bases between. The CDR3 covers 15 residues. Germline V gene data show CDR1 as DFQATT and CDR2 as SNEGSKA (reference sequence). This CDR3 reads CSASFTGRGSSGYTF. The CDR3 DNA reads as TGCAGTGCTAGTTTCACGGGCAGGGGCTCAAGTGGCTACACCTTC.

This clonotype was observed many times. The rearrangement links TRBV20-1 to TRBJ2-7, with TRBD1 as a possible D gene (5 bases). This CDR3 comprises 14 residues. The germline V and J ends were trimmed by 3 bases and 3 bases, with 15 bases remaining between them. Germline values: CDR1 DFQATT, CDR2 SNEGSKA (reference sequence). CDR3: CSARGGQGRYEQYF. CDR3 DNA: TGCAGTGCTAGGGGCGGACAAGGACGCTACGAGCAGTACTTC.

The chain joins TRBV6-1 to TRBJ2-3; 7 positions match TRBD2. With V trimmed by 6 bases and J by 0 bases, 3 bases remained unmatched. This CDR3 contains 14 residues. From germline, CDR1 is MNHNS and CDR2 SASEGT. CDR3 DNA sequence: TGTGCCAGCAGCCGGGGGGTCAGCACAGATACGCAGTATTTT. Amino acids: CASSRGVSTDTQYF.

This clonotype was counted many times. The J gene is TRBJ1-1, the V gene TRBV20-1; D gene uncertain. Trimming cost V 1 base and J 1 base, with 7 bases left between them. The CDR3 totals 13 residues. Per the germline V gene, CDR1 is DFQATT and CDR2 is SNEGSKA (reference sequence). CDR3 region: CSARGVTNTEAFF. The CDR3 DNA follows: TGCAGTGCTAGAGGTGTCACGAACACTGAAGCTTTCTTT.

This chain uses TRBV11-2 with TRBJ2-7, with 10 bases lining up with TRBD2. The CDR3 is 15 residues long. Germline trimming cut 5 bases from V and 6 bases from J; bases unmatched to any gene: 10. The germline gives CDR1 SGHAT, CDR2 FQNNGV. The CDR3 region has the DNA TGTGCCAGCAGCCCCCAGAGTAGCGGGGGGTCCGAGCAGTACTTC. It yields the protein CASSPQSSGGSEQYF.

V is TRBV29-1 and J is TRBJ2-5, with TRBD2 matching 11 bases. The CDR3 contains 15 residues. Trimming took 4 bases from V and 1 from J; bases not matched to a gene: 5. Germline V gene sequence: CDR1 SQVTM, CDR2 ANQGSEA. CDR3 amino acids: CSVGRLAGSQETQYF. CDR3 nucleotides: TGCAGCGTTGGCCGACTAGCGGGGAGCCAAGAGACCCAGTACTTC.

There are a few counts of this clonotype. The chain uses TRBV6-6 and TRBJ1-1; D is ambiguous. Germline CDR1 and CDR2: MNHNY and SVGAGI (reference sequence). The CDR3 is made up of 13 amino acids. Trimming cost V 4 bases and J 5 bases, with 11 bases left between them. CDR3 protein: CASSSPTSTEAFF. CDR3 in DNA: TGTGCCAGCAGTTCCCCGACGAGTACTGAAGCTTTCTTT.

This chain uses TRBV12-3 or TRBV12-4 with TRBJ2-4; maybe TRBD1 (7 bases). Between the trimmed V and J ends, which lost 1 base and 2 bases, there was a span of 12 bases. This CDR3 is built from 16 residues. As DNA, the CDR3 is TGTGCCAGCAGTTTAGGGAGGGACAGAACCAAAAACATTCAGTACTTC. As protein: CASSLGRDRTKNIQYF.

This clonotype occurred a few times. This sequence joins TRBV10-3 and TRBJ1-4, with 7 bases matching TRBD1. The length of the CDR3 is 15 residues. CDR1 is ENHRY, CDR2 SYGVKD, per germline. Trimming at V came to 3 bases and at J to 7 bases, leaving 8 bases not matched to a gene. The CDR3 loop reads CAISDPTGAGEKLFF. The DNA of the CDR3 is TGTGCCATCAGTGATCCCACAGGGGCGGGTGAAAAACTGTTTTTT.